This note documents a single T cell receptor beta chain sequence. The specificity of this receptor is unknown. No much larger clone exists at a distance of one base, and base qualities are not known. The data derive from a study of immune characteristics of hereditary and idiopathic chronic pancreatitis. Regarding the complete study: The study profiled local pancreatic immune cells and TCRbeta repertoires in hereditary and idiopathic chronic pancreatitis compared with control organ donor pancreases. TCRbeta sequencing included about five control pancreases, 7 or 8 pancreases with hereditary chronic pancreatitis and about six pancreases with idiopathic chronic pancreatitis. Minimal in vitro experimental manipulation of pancreas-infiltrating T cells was the reason the gDNA-based approach was selected. Study-wide conclusions, independent of this receptor: Among about a dozen chronic pancreatitis patients, a positive correlation was found between numbers of productive TCR rearrangements and disease severity scores. Significantly increased TCRbeta repertoire diversity and reduced clonality were observed in both chronic pancreatitis groups relative to controls. Patient tissue was available only at the time of TPIAT, so disease duration differences may have influenced immune findings. Chronic pancreatitis caused by alcohol use was not included in the study.

The library was obtained by the immunoSEQ multiplex PCR assay. From pancreatic genomic DNA, the TCRbeta CDR3 region and adjacent sequences were amplified and sequenced. In the original analysis: Repertoire diversity was measured as a mean normalized Shannon-Wiener index, alongside productive clonality and productive rearrangement counts. Control and chronic pancreatitis repertoire metrics were compared by means of the nonparametric Mann-Whitney U test. A clonotype counted as shared when its CDR3beta sequence had identical amino acid composition and length across subjects. This is the immuneACCESS table as TCRdb keeps it, with only in-frame sequences that have V and J called. A part of the clones is gone; compared with another copy, unresolved V genes explain less than half, and the rest is unexplained. V, J and clone size reflect that table, while D and trimming were determined from the DNA. The sample table records over 12,000 clones; 73% of these occur just once. 14% of the sample lies in the top ten.

Chronic pancreatitis pancreas tissue was obtained from patients undergoing total pancreatectomy with islet autotransplantation (TPIAT). The chronic pancreatitis patients who were included had no known history of diabetes. For TCRbeta sequencing, genomic DNA was extracted directly from bulk pancreas tissue without sorting T cells. At two US centers, pancreas tissues from patients and organ donors were collected on a consecutive basis. This TCR came from a human donor with chronic pancreatitis. Sequencing was performed on pancreas tissue with hereditary chronic pancreatitis.

The CDR3 region reads CASTGQAFSGANVLTF. The nucleotides are TGTGCCAGCACGGGACAGGCCTTCTCTGGGGCCAACGTCCTGACTTTC. The V gene is TRBV2 and the J gene is TRBJ2-6; the central 8 bases match TRBD1. CDR1 SNHLY and CDR2 FYNNEI were looked up in the germline V gene. V has 7 bases trimmed and J has 0 bases trimmed; junction bases matching no gene number 5. Including the terminal cysteine and phenylalanine, the CDR3 comprises 16 residues. The entry retains the CDR3 DNA only, 48 bases that are in frame from base 1. Outside the CDR3, residues come from the reference TRBV2 and TRBJ2-6 proteins, so the full variable domain is: EPEVTQTPSHQVTQMGQEVILRCVPISNHLYFYWYRQILGQKVEFLVSFYNNEISEKSEIFDDQFSVERPDGSNFTLKIRSTKLEDSAMYFCASTGQAFSGANVLTFGAGSRLTVL.